This T cell receptor (beta chain) was captured in a study of cytotoxic CD8 clonotypes in ibrutinib-treated CLL. Notes on this clone: Its antigen is unknown.

Whole-study findings and limits: Sustained-remission and progressing patients had unequal sampling times.

Generated by immunoSEQ multiplex PCR, the TCRdb table keeps only in-frame clones and is missing some. The table has around 16,000 clones, about 70% seen once; the top ten hold over 15%. The sequence was collected from a human donor with chronic lymphocytic leukemia. This specimen consisted of PBMCs, obtained before ibrutinib treatment.

The CDR3 DNA sequence: TGTGCCAGCTCACCACGCTCCCAGGGTTTCTCCTACTACGAGCAGTACTTC. Its protein product is CASSPRSQGFSYYEQYF. V usage is TRBV18 and J usage is TRBJ2-7; tentative D call: TRBD1 (5 bases). CDR1 and CDR2 from the germline V gene are KGHSH and LQKENI. The V end was cut by 1 base, the J end by 3 bases, with 19 bases between. This CDR3 spans 17 amino acids. The full variable domain, in which reference TRBV18 and TRBJ2-7 provide the parts outside the CDR3, is NAGVMQNPRHLVRRRGQEARLRCSPMKGHSHVYWYRQLPEEGLKFMVYLQKENIIDESGMPKERFSAEFPKEGPSILRIQQVVRGDSAAYFCASSPRSQGFSYYEQYFGPGTRLTVT.